A single sample is the source of the 22 T cell receptor beta chains below, sequenced in a study of cytomegalovirus exposure and HLA in healthy donors. Both 60 Vbeta primers and 13 Jbeta primers went into the PCR. Method: immunoSEQ multiplex PCR; TCRdb's copy keeps in-frame clones and lacks some. The sample's table shows about 200,000 clones. Sequencing was carried out using PBMCs. The source is a girl aged 2 to 10 in good health and CMV-seropositive.

The J gene is TRBJ2-7, the V gene TRBV5-6; no definite D call. V was pared by 0 bases and J by 2 bases, with 9 bases between. Germline assignment: CDR1 SGHDT and CDR2 YYEEEE. The CDR3 has 14 residues. In DNA form, the CDR3 reads TGTGCCAGCAGCTTGGCTCTAAGTACCTACGAGCAGTACTTC. As protein: CASSLALSTYEQYF. The full variable domain, its missing parts supplied by reference TRBV5-6 and TRBJ2-7, is DAGVTQSPTHLIKTRGQQVTLRCSPKSGHDTVSWYQQALGQGPQFIFQYYEEEERQRGNFPDRFSGHQFPNYSSELNVNALLLGDSALYLCASSLALSTYEQYFGPGTRLTVT.

The genes are TRBV5-4 and TRBJ2-6; 7 bases fit TRBD1. Trimming took 4 bases from V and 1 from J; bases not matched to a gene: 11. Germline-derived CDR1 and CDR2 are SGHNT and YYREEE (reference sequence). The CDR3 loop spans 18 amino acids. This chain's CDR3 is CASSSGQEGVSGANVLTF. The CDR3 DNA reads TGTGCCAGCAGCAGTGGACAGGAAGGCGTATCTGGGGCCAACGTCCTGACTTTC.

The CDR3, as DNA: TGTGCCAGCATTAGTCGAAGAACCTACGAGCAGTACTTC. Translation gives CASISRRTYEQYF. This chain links TRBV28 with TRBJ2-7; no firm D call. Trimming pared 7 bases from V and 2 bases from J, leaving 12 bases between. Germline CDR1 and CDR2: MDHEN and SYDVKM. The CDR3 is made up of 13 amino acids.

The chain carries TRBV7-3 and TRBJ2-3; D not resolved. Trimming removed 5 bases from V and 3 bases from J, with 15 bases in between. The CDR3 runs to 15 residues. CDR1 is SGHTA and CDR2 is FQGTGA in the germline V gene. CDR3 nucleotides: TGTGCCAGCAGCAAGACCTTCGTGCGGACAGATACGCAGTATTTT. Encoded protein: CASSKTFVRTDTQYF.

The V gene is TRBV6-5, the J gene TRBJ2-3; D might be TRBD2 (6 bases). In germline, CDR1 is MNHEY, CDR2 SVGAGI. This CDR3 has 16 amino acids. The V gene lost 1 base and the J gene lost 3 bases, with 14 bases spanning the gap. CDR3 protein: CASSYLGGIRTDTQYF. The CDR3 DNA is TGTGCCAGCAGTTACTTAGGCGGGATTCGAACAGATACGCAGTATTTT.

This chain uses TRBV19 with TRBJ1-4, with D possibly TRBD1 on 6 matching bases. Trimming removed 7 bases from V and 8 bases from J, with 20 bases in between. This CDR3 is 15 amino acids long. Germline CDR1 LNHDA, CDR2 SQIVND (reference sequence). The CDR3 loop reads CASTPPGGGHEKLFF. The CDR3 bases are TGTGCCAGTACCCCCCCGGGCGGGGGCCACGAAAAACTGTTTTTT.

The V call is TRBV5-1, the J call TRBJ1-1; no firm D call. CDR1 is SGHRS, CDR2 YFSETQ, per germline. V was clipped by 0 bases and J by 0 bases, with 9 bases between them. The CDR3 is 15 residues long. This chain's CDR3 is CASSLAPPLNTEAFF. The DNA of the CDR3 is TGCGCCAGCAGCTTGGCCCCTCCGTTGAACACTGAAGCTTTCTTT.

The chain employs TRBV28 and TRBJ2-5, with D possibly being TRBD2 (7 bases). The CDR3 totals 15 residues. V gave up 2 bases and J gave up 7 bases, with 17 bases separating them. The germline gives CDR1 MDHEN, CDR2 SYDVKM. The CDR3 nucleotides are TGTGCCAGCAGTTTACACGCGGGGGCAGGGACGACCCAGTACTTC. This gives the protein CASSLHAGAGTTQYF.

V is TRBV7-6 and J is TRBJ2-7, with TRBD1 matching over 8 bases. V gave up 1 base and J gave up 5 bases; unmatched junction bases: 4. The CDR3 loop spans 14 amino acids. Germline V gene lookup returns CDR1 SGHVS and CDR2 FNYEAQ. CDR3 sequence (DNA): TGTGCCAGCAGCTTAGGGACAGGGTCCCACGAGCAGTACTTC. Encoded protein: CASSLGTGSHEQYF.

The chain has TRBV5-1 and TRBJ2-5, with 8 bases lining up with TRBD1. CDR3 length: 14 residues. The trim removed 4 bases at V and 5 bases at J, leaving 7 bases unmatched. Per germline, CDR1 SGHRS and CDR2 YFSETQ. CDR3 sequence reads: CASSPGQGAETQYF. The DNA of the CDR3 is TGCGCCAGCAGCCCCGGACAGGGAGCCGAGACCCAGTACTTC.

The V call is TRBV9, the J call TRBJ2-2; 10 bases line up with TRBD2. The CDR3 spans 21 residues. CDR1 is SGDLS, CDR2 YYNGEE, per germline. The ends lost 3 bases at V and 0 bases at J; junction bases unmatched: 17. Written as DNA, the CDR3 is TGTGCCAGCAGCGCCCGCTCGGGGCTAGCGGGAGCCGGAGCGAACACCGGGGAGCTGTTTTTT. This translates into CASSARSGLAGAGANTGELFF.

The J gene is TRBJ1-2, the V gene TRBV7-9; 7 positions match TRBD1. The CDR3 is 14 amino acids. The germline gives CDR1 SEHNR, CDR2 FQNEAQ (reference sequence). The V gene end was trimmed by 5 bases and the J gene end by 4 bases; junction bases not matched to a gene: 7. For the CDR3, the DNA is TGTGCCAGCAGCCAAACAGGGGACTTCTATGGCTACACCTTC. Residues: CASSQTGDFYGYTF.

The gene calls are TRBV12-5 and TRBJ2-5; the match to TRBD1 covers 7 bases. V trimming: 1 base; J trimming: 6 bases; junction bases outside the gene matches: 5. Germline lookup yields CDR1 LGHNT and CDR2 FRNRAP. CDR3 length equals 14 residues. CDR3 sequence reads: CASGLEGQKKTQYF. The CDR3 DNA reads TGTGCTAGTGGTTTGGAGGGACAGAAAAAGACCCAGTACTTC. The full variable domain, its missing parts supplied by reference TRBV12-5 and TRBJ2-5, is DARVTQTPRHKVTEMGQEVTMRCQPILGHNTVFWYRQTMMQGLELLAYFRNRAPLDDSGMPKDRFSAEMPDATLATLKIQPSEPRDSAVYFCASGLEGQKKTQYFGPGTRLLVL.

The J gene is TRBJ1-1, the V gene TRBV6-1, with TRBD1 matching 10 bases. The V gene end was trimmed by 4 bases and the J gene end by 4 bases; junction bases not matched to a gene: 6. The germline V gene has CDR1 MNHNS and CDR2 SASEGT. The CDR3 covers 15 residues. The CDR3 DNA sequence: TGTGCCAGCAGTGGGGACAGGGGAGCTCCCACTGAAGCTTTCTTT. This sequence encodes CASSGDRGAPTEAFF.

This sequence joins TRBV30 and TRBJ2-7, with a tentative D call TRBD1 (6 bases). Germline values: CDR1 GTSNPN, CDR2 SVGIG (reference sequence). Trimming left V 6 bases short and J 1 base short, with 10 bases between. The CDR3 extends over 12 amino acids. Here the CDR3 DNA reads TGTGCCTGCTCGGGACATTCCTACGAGCAGTACTTC. This encodes CACSGHSYEQYF.

The gene calls are TRBV5-1 and TRBJ1-1; D is perhaps TRBD1 (6 bases). Germline CDR1 and CDR2: SGHRS and YFSETQ. The V and J ends lost 4 bases and 1 base respectively, with 14 bases between them. The CDR3 sequence is 15 residues long. The CDR3 bases are TGCGCCAGCAGCACCCACAGGGAAGGGAACACTGAAGCTTTCTTT. This translates into CASSTHREGNTEAFF.

The V call is TRBV5-5, the J call TRBJ2-2, with 7 bases lining up with TRBD2. V lost 2 bases and J lost 4; bases outside the gene matches: 11. Germline values: CDR1 SGHKS, CDR2 YYEKEE (reference sequence). This CDR3 has 17 amino acids. In DNA form, the CDR3 reads TGTGCCAGCAGCTTCTCGGGGGTGCGGGAGAGCACCGGGGAGCTGTTTTTT. Its translation: CASSFSGVRESTGELFF.

This sequence joins TRBV5-6 and TRBJ2-1; 11 bases match TRBD2. V shed 0 bases, J shed 4 bases, and the junction held 3 bases outside the gene matches. The V gene's germline CDR1 is SGHDT and CDR2 YYEEEE. The length of the CDR3 is 16 residues. As DNA, the CDR3 is TGTGCCAGCAGCTTGGAAGGGACTAGCGGATACAATGAGCAGTTCTTC. It is translated as CASSLEGTSGYNEQFF.

The chain joins TRBV5-1 to TRBJ2-5, with D perhaps TRBD2 (6 bases). The last part of the DNA fits TRBJ2-7 better; the J call may be wrong. Germline CDR1 and CDR2: SGHRS and YFSETQ. The CDR3 consists of 16 residues. CDR3 amino acids: CASSLEPADYSYEQYF. In nucleotides, the CDR3 is TGCGCCAGCAGCTTGGAGCCAGCGGACTACTCCTACGAGCAGTACTTC.

The rearrangement uses TRBV6-1 and TRBJ1-1; a possible D gene is TRBD1 (5 bases). Trimming cost V 5 bases and J 0 bases, with 10 bases left between them. The length of the CDR3 is 14 residues. Germline V gene data show CDR1 as MNHNS and CDR2 as SASEGT. This CDR3 reads CASSLTVMNTEAFF. For the CDR3, the DNA is TGTGCCAGCAGTCTGACAGTGATGAACACTGAAGCTTTCTTT.

The J gene is TRBJ2-7, the V gene TRBV28; possibly TRBD2 for D (5 bases). The CDR3 length is 14 residues. Germline V gene lookup returns CDR1 MDHEN and CDR2 SYDVKM. Trimming stripped 6 bases from V and 2 bases from J, with 14 bases between. The CDR3 sequence is CASSKTGSAYEQYF. CDR3 sequence (DNA): TGTGCCAGCAGCAAGACGGGGTCCGCCTACGAGCAGTACTTC. The full variable domain, completed using reference TRBV28 and TRBJ2-7, is DVKVTQSSRYLVKRTGEKVFLECVQDMDHENMFWYRQDPGLGLRLIYFSYDVKMKEKGDIPEGYSVSREKKERFSLILESASTNQTSMYLCASSKTGSAYEQYFGPGTRLTVT.

This chain joins TRBV5-6 and TRBJ1-1, with D tentatively TRBD1 (6 bases). CDR3 size: 12 residues. From germline, CDR1 is SGHDT and CDR2 YYEEEE. V shed 4 bases and J shed 5 bases, with 9 bases lying between them. CDR3 amino acids: CASSRGATEAFF. The CDR3 DNA follows: TGTGCCAGCAGCCGGGGGGCTACTGAAGCTTTCTTT.